This T cell receptor beta chain was found in a study of blood T cell repertoires in COVID-19. Study in general: Specimens from acute and convalescent COVID-19 originated in the United States, Italy and Spain. Sample material is recorded as cDNA or gDNA derived from T cells, B-cell-depleted T cells, or PBMCs.

Participant age was about 18 to 89 years, and participants resided in 25 or so US areas. Which cohort a participant joined came from the clinical history participants gave. The CDR3 spans 13 residues. Trimming shortened V by 8 bases and J by 7 bases, and 17 bases separated the two germline ends. Profiled with immunoSEQ multiplex PCR; TCRdb holds only in-frame clones, not every one. The sample shows some 230,000 clones, around 87% of them seen only once. The clonotype was recovered from a woman between 18 and 29 years old in a cohort exposed to, infected with or recovered from COVID-19 (not recorded which). Sequencing input: PBMCs or T cells enriched from blood (not recorded which). V usage is TRBV12-3 or TRBV12-4 and J usage is TRBJ1-2; D gene unclear. The CDR3 DNA follows: TGTGCCAGCTTTTACGCCGGGCGGGGTGGCTACACCTTC. This codes for CASFYAGRGGYTF.